This T cell receptor beta chain was recorded in a study of blood T cell repertoires in COVID-19. Study background: Nucleic acid was either cDNA or gDNA, and it came from T cells, B-cell-depleted T cells, or PBMCs.

This table comes from immunoSEQ multiplex PCR, and its TCRdb copy is limited to in-frame clones, with some not included. The sample includes 120,000 to 150,000 clones, approximately 90% seen only once; the top ten take approximately 1.2%. This clone was detected only once. The CDR3 spans 12 residues. CDR1 and CDR2 (germline): ENHRY, SYGVKD. With 5 bases removed from V and 6 bases from J, the gap between germline ends came to 9 bases. Clinical history as reported by participants underpinned cohort assignment. The receptor was derived from a woman younger than 45 with acute COVID-19. Sequencing was performed on PBMCs or T cells enriched from blood (not recorded which). The rearrangement joins TRBV10-3 to TRBJ2-3, with D hard to call. The CDR3 coding sequence is TGTGCCATCAGTAAAAACGGGGATACGCAGTATTTT. Amino acid sequence: CAISKNGDTQYF.